The rows below give T cell receptor beta chains drawn from one sample of a study of blood T cell repertoires in COVID-19. This table comes from immunoSEQ multiplex PCR, and its TCRdb copy is limited to in-frame clones, with some not included. The table records some 130,000 clones, around 83% of them present only once. The sequenced sample consisted of PBMCs or T cells enriched from blood (not recorded which). The receptors shown here come from a man aged 30 to 39 who had recovered from COVID-19. The CDR3 runs from the conserved cysteine through the conserved F or W. Fields, in order: V gene, clone size, CDR3 length, CDR3 protein. Clone sizes are given selectively: once, few, many, or a class where the clone is expanded.

v_call: TRBV2
clone_size: -
cdr3_length: 15
cdr3_aa: CASSEDPSGPYEQYF

v_call: TRBV4-1
clone_size: -
cdr3_length: 16
cdr3_aa: CASSLFLGTANTEAFF

v_call: TRBV5-6
clone_size: -
cdr3_length: 16
cdr3_aa: CASSVTFGLGGAEQFF

v_call: TRBV28
clone_size: -
cdr3_length: 13
cdr3_aa: CASRLTGGYEQYF

v_call: TRBV7-3
clone_size: -
cdr3_length: 17
cdr3_aa: CASSLFARGSPSDTQYF

v_call: TRBV7-8
clone_size: -
cdr3_length: 14
cdr3_aa: CASSRAGQQETQYF

v_call: TRBV5-1
clone_size: few
cdr3_length: 15
cdr3_aa: CASSLGDRDNSPLHF

v_call: TRBV3-1/TRBV3-2
clone_size: -
cdr3_length: 15
cdr3_aa: CASSPPGRNTGELFF

v_call: TRBV12-3/TRBV12-4
clone_size: -
cdr3_length: 13
cdr3_aa: CASSFEGAGTQYF

v_call: TRBV7-9
clone_size: -
cdr3_length: 15
cdr3_aa: CASSLEFANTGELFF

v_call: TRBV3-1/TRBV3-2
clone_size: -
cdr3_length: 14
cdr3_aa: CASSPQVSGNTIYF

v_call: TRBV5-1
clone_size: once
cdr3_length: 15
cdr3_aa: CASSVLTGNTDTQYF

v_call: TRBV7-9
clone_size: -
cdr3_length: 15
cdr3_aa: CASSFGTGGFAGYTF

v_call: TRBV27
clone_size: few
cdr3_length: 11
cdr3_aa: CASRARGEQYF

v_call: TRBV7-9
clone_size: -
cdr3_length: 14
cdr3_aa: CASSPDIRGNTIYF

v_call: TRBV27
clone_size: -
cdr3_length: 18
cdr3_aa: CASRLGTGASLSYNEQFF

v_call: TRBV5-5
clone_size: -
cdr3_length: 16
cdr3_aa: CASSLGLAGTTDTQYF

v_call: TRBV27
clone_size: -
cdr3_length: 17
cdr3_aa: CASSWGGGDRYNSPLHF

v_call: TRBV5-4
clone_size: -
cdr3_length: 15
cdr3_aa: CASRPSGGRKETQYF

v_call: TRBV29-1
clone_size: -
cdr3_length: 15
cdr3_aa: CSVAPGTSGSNEQFF

v_call: TRBV6-2/TRBV6-3
clone_size: few
cdr3_length: 13
cdr3_aa: CASSDRVMQPQHF

v_call: TRBV25-1
clone_size: once
cdr3_length: 17
cdr3_aa: CASRAVSGREGYNEQFF

v_call: TRBV4-1
clone_size: -
cdr3_length: 19
cdr3_aa: CASSQVTVNADATNEKLFF

v_call: TRBV12-3/TRBV12-4
clone_size: -
cdr3_length: 13
cdr3_aa: CASSLVQGNEQYF

v_call: TRBV6-4
clone_size: -
cdr3_length: 15
cdr3_aa: CASSDSRQGNTEAFF

v_call: TRBV2
clone_size: few
cdr3_length: 12
cdr3_aa: CASRTGNTEAFF

v_call: TRBV2
clone_size: once
cdr3_length: 12
cdr3_aa: CASSSDSYEQYF

v_call: TRBV7-9
clone_size: -
cdr3_length: 13
cdr3_aa: CASSLGQAGGYTF

v_call: TRBV3-1/TRBV3-2
clone_size: -
cdr3_length: 16
cdr3_aa: CASSQGLAGGQNEQFF

v_call: TRBV5-4
clone_size: -
cdr3_length: 15
cdr3_aa: CASSPRLAGYNEQFF